The 2 T cell receptor beta chains listed next were all sequenced from one sample in a study of T cells after yellow fever vaccination. TCRdb reanalysed the 5' RACE reads using MiXCR and keeps one entry per CDR3 protein. The sample shows about 85,000 distinct CDR3 sequences, roughly 14% of them seen only once. The specimen was CD8+ T cells not binding an NS4B(214-222) dextramer, sorted from PBMCs, collected roughly 20 days after the first yellow fever vaccination. The receptor source for this set is a man younger than 35 who received the YFV17D yellow fever vaccine.

V usage is TRBV7-9 and J usage is TRBJ2-7; D is possibly TRBD1 (6 bases). The CDR3 consists of 14 residues. The V end was cut by 5 bases, the J end by 2 bases, with 13 bases between. Looked up from germline, CDR1 is SEHNR and CDR2 is FQNEAQ (reference sequence). The CDR3 DNA is TGTGCCAGCAGCGGCCCGGACAGCCCCTACGAGCAGTACTTC. Translation gives CASSGPDSPYEQYF.

The V and J genes are TRBV12-3 or TRBV12-4 and TRBJ1-2; D is undetermined. Trimming left V 4 bases short and J 4 bases short, with 19 bases between. CDR3 length: 16 residues. CDR3 DNA sequence: TGTGCCAGCAGTTCCCCGACAAGGAATGGTGTCTATGGCTACACCTTC. Translated, it gives CASSSPTRNGVYGYTF.